This TCR beta chain was identified during a study of shared clonotypes between healthy human individuals. CDR1 SGHRS and CDR2 YFSETQ come from the germline V gene. The CDR3 runs to 15 residues. As for this clone: Its antigen is unidentified. Compared with germline, one end of the junction differs, possibly owing to a read error. In the same sample, other DNA sequences code for this CDR3.

Participating donors were healthy, HIV-negative adults free of recent acute infections or vaccinations. Regarding the study as a whole: Larger estimated richness was generally recorded for naive subsets relative to memory subsets. Sampling was confined to blood; repertoires within tissues likely differ.

Using approximately 200 ng DNA, about 30,000 T cell genomes, the sorted-subset replicate PCRs were run. Clones were read by immunoSEQ multiplex PCR, and TCRdb kept only the in-frame ones, dropping some. The sample consists of approximately 2.5 million clones, roughly nine tenths of them appearing once. V usage is TRBV5-1 and J usage is TRBJ2-1; D unresolved. Sequencing was performed on naive CD4+ T cells sorted from blood. Subset described: CD45RA+ positively selected. The source of this sequence is a man aged 18 to 30 in good health. CDR3 DNA: TGCGCCAGCAGTTTGGAATCGGCCTCCTACAATGAGCAGTTCTTC. Amino acids: CASSLESASYNEQFF.